The 10 T cell receptor beta chains listed next were all sequenced from one sample in a study of cytomegalovirus exposure and HLA in healthy donors. Primers included in the PCR were 60 Vbeta and 13 Jbeta primers. Data came from immunoSEQ multiplex PCR; TCRdb stores just in-frame clones and leaves some out. The repertoire includes about 130,000 clones, 6.5% to 9.5% of them detected once, and 5% to 6% sits in the top ten. What was sequenced was PBMCs. The receptors shown here come from a man aged 35 to 55 in good health and CMV-seronegative.

This clone has a handful of counts. The chain's CDR3 is CASSIGTAAMNTEAFF. The CDR3 bases are TGTGCCAGTAGTATTGGGACAGCCGCTATGAACACTGAAGCTTTCTTT. The chain uses TRBV19 and TRBJ1-1; 7 bases fit TRBD1. CDR1 is LNHDA and CDR2 is SQIVND in the germline V gene (reference sequence). The length of the CDR3 is 16 residues. With V trimmed by 3 bases and J by 0 bases, 7 bases remained unmatched.

CDR3 in amino acids: CASSSGQPPNEQYF. As DNA, the CDR3 is TGTGCCAGCAGTTCCGGACAGCCCCCTAACGAGCAGTACTTC. This chain uses TRBV28 with TRBJ2-7; weak D call: TRBD1 (6 bases). CDR1 and CDR2 from the germline V gene are MDHEN and SYDVKM. CDR3 length equals 14 residues. Between the trimmed V and J ends, which lost 4 bases and 5 bases, there was a span of 15 bases.

This clone showed up just a few times. The chain is built from TRBV6-5 and TRBJ2-1; maybe TRBD2 (5 bases). Trimming took 6 bases from V and 2 from J, leaving 11 bases between them. The germline gives CDR1 MNHEY, CDR2 SVGAGI. The CDR3 is 14 amino acids. As DNA, the CDR3 is TGTGCCAGCAGAACCAGCGGTCCCTACAATGAGCAGTTCTTC. Protein: CASRTSGPYNEQFF.

The rearrangement joins TRBV27 to TRBJ2-7; 10 nucleotides agree with TRBD2. This CDR3 has 14 residues. In germline, CDR1 is MNHEY, CDR2 SMNVEV (reference sequence). Germline trimming cut 6 bases from V and 1 base from J; bases unmatched to any gene: 3. CDR3 coding DNA: TGTGCCAGCAGATCGGGACTAGCGTCCTACGAGCAGTACTTC. Translating it yields CASRSGLASYEQYF.

A few counts support this clone. This chain links TRBV4-2 with TRBJ2-7; the D is unclear. This CDR3 is 14 amino acids long. In germline, CDR1 is LGHNA, CDR2 YNFKEQ. Trimming left V 0 bases short and J 2 bases short, with 8 bases between. The CDR3 nucleotides read TGTGCCAGCAGCCAAGAGTACACCCCCTACGAGCAGTACTTC. It is translated as CASSQEYTPYEQYF.

The genes are TRBV2 and TRBJ2-1, with 7 bases fitting TRBD2. The CDR3 has 16 residues. The V gene end was trimmed by 6 bases and the J gene end by 0 bases; junction bases not matched to a gene: 8. Germline CDR1 and CDR2: SNHLY and FYNNEI. The CDR3, as DNA: TGTGCCAGCAGACTTTCACTAGCGCCCTCCTACAATGAGCAGTTCTTC. It translates to CASRLSLAPSYNEQFF.

The gene calls are TRBV5-1 and TRBJ1-5; D may be TRBD1 (6 bases). The CDR3 runs 17 residues. V gave up 4 bases and J gave up 5 bases, with 22 bases separating them. CDR1 and CDR2 (germline): SGHRS, YFSETQ. CDR3 region: CASSQSVPDRFHQPQHF. The CDR3 bases are TGCGCCAGCAGCCAAAGCGTTCCGGACAGATTTCATCAGCCCCAGCATTTT.

This clone has only a few counts. The chain uses TRBV5-4 and TRBJ2-3, with TRBD2 matching over 12 bases. Germline-derived CDR1 and CDR2 are SGHNT and YYREEE (reference sequence). V shed 5 bases and J 6 bases; nucleotides not matched to a gene: 7. The CDR3 contains 15 residues. CDR3: CASSSLAGGGDTQYF. The CDR3 bases are TGTGCCAGCAGTTCACTAGCGGGGGGAGGGGATACGCAGTATTTT.

The chain employs TRBV7-3 and TRBJ2-1; a possible D gene is TRBD2 (5 bases). There are 13 residues in the CDR3. Trimming stripped 3 bases from V and 9 bases from J, with 12 bases between. Germline V gene lookup returns CDR1 SGHTA and CDR2 FQGTGA. CDR3 coding DNA: TGTGCCAGCAGCTTCGAAAGCGGCGGTGAGCAGTTCTTC. Residues: CASSFESGGEQFF. Using reference TRBV7-3 and TRBJ2-1 for the parts outside the CDR3, the full variable domain is GAGVSQTPSNKVTEKGKYVELRCDPISGHTALYWYRQSLGQGPEFLIYFQGTGAADDSGLPNDRFFAVRPEGSVSTLKIQRTERGDSAVYLCASSFESGGEQFFGPGTRLTVL.

Only a few counts were recorded for this clone. The chain carries TRBV5-1 and TRBJ1-1, with TRBD1 as a possible D gene (6 bases). CDR1 is SGHRS and CDR2 is YFSETQ in the germline V gene. With 4 bases removed from V and 0 bases from J, the gap between germline ends came to 13 bases. The CDR3 loop spans 15 amino acids. Here the CDR3 reads CASSATGTLNTEAFF. The CDR3 nucleotides are TGCGCCAGCAGCGCCACCGGGACATTGAACACTGAAGCTTTCTTT.